Presented here are 30 T cell receptor beta chains from one specimen sequenced in a study of cytomegalovirus exposure and HLA in healthy donors. PCR primers comprised 60 Vbeta and 13 Jbeta primers. Produced via immunoSEQ multiplex PCR; TCRdb's table is partial and in-frame only. The data show under 200,000 clones, 68% seen once. Sequencing was performed on PBMCs. Receptors originate from a woman aged 40 to 50 in good health and CMV-seropositive.

The chain carries TRBV5-1 and TRBJ2-2, with 7 nucleotides matching TRBD1. This CDR3 is built from 16 residues. Germline CDR1 reads SGHRS; CDR2 reads YFSETQ. With V trimmed by 4 bases and J by 2 bases, 8 bases remained unmatched. The DNA of the CDR3 is TGCGCCAGCAGCATTACGGGACAGCTTAACACCGGGGAGCTGTTTTTT. As protein: CASSITGQLNTGELFF.

Written as DNA, the CDR3 is TGTGCCAGTAGTCTAGCGGTAGTCTACAATGAGCAGTTCTTC. Protein product: CASSLAVVYNEQFF. The chain carries TRBV19 and TRBJ2-1; 7 nucleotides match TRBD2. Trimming took 5 bases from V and 3 from J; bases not matched to a gene: 4. Germline-derived CDR1 and CDR2 are LNHDA and SQIVND (reference sequence). The CDR3 extends over 14 amino acids. The whole variable domain, remainder taken from reference TRBV19 and TRBJ2-1, is DGGITQSPKYLFRKEGQNVTLSCEQNLNHDAMYWYRQDPGQGLRLIYYSQIVNDFQKGDIAEGYSVSREKKESFPLTVTSAQKNPTAFYLCASSLAVVYNEQFFGPGTRLTVL.

V is TRBV29-1 and J is TRBJ2-1, with D perhaps TRBD2 (6 bases). From germline, CDR1 is SQVTM and CDR2 ANQGSEA. Trimming removed 7 bases from V and 0 bases from J, with 13 bases in between. This CDR3 comprises 14 residues. CDR3 sequence (DNA): TGCAGCGCAGGCCGGGGGAGCTCCTACAATGAGCAGTTCTTC. As protein: CSAGRGSSYNEQFF.

V gene TRBV5-4 combines with J gene TRBJ1-1; D perhaps matches TRBD1 (6 bases). V gave up 9 bases and J gave up 1 base, with 13 bases separating them. This CDR3 region has 13 residues. Germline V lookup: CDR1 SGHNT, CDR2 YYREEE (reference sequence). CDR3 loop: CATLQGSNTEAFF. As DNA, the CDR3 is TGTGCCACCCTACAGGGTTCGAACACTGAAGCTTTCTTT.

V and J are TRBV7-2 and TRBJ2-7, with a weak D call TRBD1 (6 bases). The CDR3 has 15 amino acids. The V gene lost 1 base and the J gene lost 5 bases, with 15 bases spanning the gap. The germline CDR1 and CDR2 sequences are SGHTA and FQGNSA. CDR3 nucleotides: TGTGCCAGCAGCTTAGTAGGAACAGGGTTGAACGAGCAGTACTTC. It specifies CASSLVGTGLNEQYF. Full variable domain (outside the CDR3, taken from reference TRBV7-2 and TRBJ2-7): GAGVSQSPSNKVTEKGKDVELRCDPISGHTALYWYRQSLGQGLEFLIYFQGNSAPDKSGLPSDRFSAERTGGSVSTLTIQRTQQEDSAVYLCASSLVGTGLNEQYFGPGTRLTVT.

The CDR3 region has the DNA TGTGCCAGCAGCTTAAATCCTGAGGAAGGAACCTACGAGCAGTACTTC. Translated, it gives CASSLNPEEGTYEQYF. This chain joins TRBV7-3 and TRBJ2-7; no clear D gene. V was cut by 1 base and J by 2 bases, with 15 bases left in between. The germline V gene has CDR1 SGHTA and CDR2 FQGTGA. This CDR3 has 16 amino acids.

V gene TRBV4-3 combines with J gene TRBJ2-2; TRBD2 aligns across 12 bases. V was pared by 1 base and J by 0 bases, with 6 bases of the junction left unmatched. The CDR3 is made up of 19 amino acids. Germline V gene lookup returns CDR1 LGHNA and CDR2 YSLEER. This CDR3 is CASSQVASGGDTNTGELFF. In DNA, the CDR3 is TGCGCCAGCAGCCAAGTGGCTAGCGGGGGGGATACGAACACCGGGGAGCTGTTTTTT.

The rearrangement joins TRBV2 to TRBJ1-1; possibly TRBD1 for D (5 bases). This CDR3 is 13 amino acids long. The germline V and J ends were trimmed by 8 bases and 1 base, with 11 bases remaining between them. Germline V gene lookup returns CDR1 SNHLY and CDR2 FYNNEI. CDR3 nucleotides: TGTGCCAGCGTCCATAGGGGGAACACTGAAGCTTTCTTT. It translates to CASVHRGNTEAFF.

V and J are TRBV4-1 and TRBJ2-7, with D possibly TRBD2 on 6 matching bases. V lost 0 bases to trimming and J lost 2 bases, with 11 bases between them. Germline CDR1 MGHRA, CDR2 YSYEKL. The length of the CDR3 is 15 residues. The CDR3 loop reads CASSQDLAGPYEQYF. The CDR3 DNA follows: TGCGCCAGCAGCCAAGATCTGGCGGGGCCCTACGAGCAGTACTTC.

A few counts support this clone. The rearrangement uses TRBV25-1 and TRBJ2-5; D perhaps matches TRBD2 (5 bases). Looked up from germline, CDR1 is MGHDK and CDR2 is SYGVNS. With 6 bases removed from V and 4 bases from J, the gap between germline ends came to 18 bases. The CDR3 runs to 15 residues. This CDR3 reads CASSPSISLGETQYF. The DNA for the CDR3 is TGTGCCAGCAGCCCTAGCATCTCCCTCGGAGAGACCCAGTACTTC.

With regard to this clone: One junction end disagrees with the germline gene, perhaps due to a read error. The rearrangement joins TRBV7-9 to TRBJ2-7; no reliable D call. Per the germline V gene, CDR1 is SEHNR and CDR2 is FQNEAQ (reference sequence). The length of the CDR3 is 12 residues. For the CDR3, the DNA is TGTTCCAGCAGCTTAGTGTTAGACGAGCAGTACTTC. It is translated as CSSSLVLDEQYF.

This clone showed up just once. The chain links TRBV10-3 to TRBJ1-1; 11 bases are shared with TRBD1. V dropped 6 bases and J dropped 5; count of bases not matched to a gene: 5. Germline CDR1 is ENHRY and CDR2 is SYGVKD. This CDR3 is built from 14 residues. The CDR3, as DNA: TGTGCCATCAGGAGGGGACAGGGGGAAACTGAAGCTTTCTTT. This encodes CAIRRGQGETEAFF.

The CDR3 is CASSLTGTGEKLFF. CDR3 nucleotides: TGCGCCAGCAGCTTAACCGGGACAGGCGAAAAACTGTTTTTT. The V call is TRBV5-1, the J call TRBJ1-4, with 8 bases lining up with TRBD1. With V trimmed by 2 bases and J by 8 bases, 5 bases remained unmatched. Per germline, CDR1 SGHRS and CDR2 YFSETQ. The CDR3 totals 14 residues.

This sequence joins TRBV2 and TRBJ2-5; 9 bases line up with TRBD2. The J call could be wrong; TRBJ2-7 is a better fit for the DNA end. Germline V lookup: CDR1 SNHLY, CDR2 FYNNEI. The CDR3 is made up of 14 amino acids. CDR3 nucleotide sequence: TGTGCCAGCGAGGGCGGGAGGGGCACCTACGAGCAGTACTTC. Translation: CASEGGRGTYEQYF.

The sample holds a few counts of this clone. At one of its ends the junction is not consistent with the germline gene, which may arise from a read error. The chain joins TRBV9 to TRBJ1-5; no firm D call. This CDR3 spans 15 amino acids. Germline V gene data show CDR1 as SGDLS and CDR2 as YYNGEE. CDR3 bases: TGTGCCAGCAGCGTAGACTCCAGGCCCGGTCAGCCCCAGAATTTT. Translation: CASSVDSRPGQPQNF.

In DNA form, the CDR3 reads TGTGCCAGCAGCATCCCCCATGGGGCCGGCAACTATGGCTACACCTTC. Translated, it gives CASSIPHGAGNYGYTF. V usage is TRBV7-2 and J usage is TRBJ1-2, with a possible D match to TRBD1 (5 bases). V was shortened by 5 bases and J by 2 bases, with 18 bases between the two germline ends. The germline CDR1 and CDR2 sequences are SGHTA and FQGNSA. The CDR3 consists of 16 residues.

The genes are TRBV4-3 and TRBJ1-2; maybe TRBD1 (5 bases). CDR3 length equals 14 residues. V lost 0 bases, J lost 4 bases, and 9 bases lay in between. Germline V CDR1 and CDR2: LGHNA, YSLEER. CDR3 residues: CASSQEPGRYGYTF. The CDR3 bases are TGCGCCAGCAGCCAAGAACCAGGGCGCTATGGCTACACCTTC.

The table lists this clone with a count of one. The rearrangement links TRBV7-2 to TRBJ2-7; no firm D call. V was pared by 3 bases and J by 4 bases, with 10 bases between. This CDR3 is built from 13 residues. CDR1 is SGHTA and CDR2 is FQGNSA in the germline V gene. The CDR3 region has the DNA TGTGCCAGCAGCTTCGACTTTGGATACGAGCAGTACTTC. Translating gives CASSFDFGYEQYF. The variable domain in full, completed from reference TRBV7-2 and TRBJ2-7, reads GAGVSQSPSNKVTEKGKDVELRCDPISGHTALYWYRQSLGQGLEFLIYFQGNSAPDKSGLPSDRFSAERTGGSVSTLTIQRTQQEDSAVYLCASSFDFGYEQYFGPGTRLTVT.

This clone was seen a handful of times. This CDR3 is CASSSGQMNTEAFF. CDR3 in DNA: TGTGCCAGCAGCTCGGGACAGATGAACACTGAAGCTTTCTTT. V is TRBV5-4 and J is TRBJ1-1; TRBD1 matches at 7 bases. Per germline, CDR1 SGHNT and CDR2 YYREEE (reference sequence). Trimming cost V 3 bases and J 0 bases; bases outside gene matches: 2. The CDR3 runs 14 residues.

This clone has more than one count but fewer than ten. The chain employs TRBV19 and TRBJ2-1, with D hard to call. V shed 10 bases and J shed 5 bases, with 15 bases lying between them. CDR1 is LNHDA, CDR2 SQIVND, per germline (reference sequence). The CDR3 has 13 residues. The CDR3 loop is CATRLNIDNEQFF. DNA for the CDR3: TGTGCCACCCGACTGAACATCGACAATGAGCAGTTCTTC.

With regard to this clone: The same CDR3 is also encoded by other DNA sequences in this sample. The chain has TRBV29-1 and TRBJ2-2; D may be TRBD2 (6 bases). Deletions cut 4 bases from V and 1 base from J, with 7 bases between. The CDR3 loop spans 13 amino acids. Germline-derived CDR1 and CDR2 are SQVTM and ANQGSEA. In DNA, the CDR3 is TGCAGCGTTGGTAGCGGGAACACCGGGGAGCTGTTTTTT. This gives the protein CSVGSGNTGELFF.

J is TRBJ2-4 and V is TRBV4-3; no definite D call. CDR1 is LGHNA and CDR2 is YSLEER in the germline V gene. Deletions cut 2 bases from V and 5 bases from J, with 10 bases between. The CDR3 extends over 14 amino acids. In DNA form, the CDR3 reads TGCGCCAGCAGCCAATCCCCTAAAGAAAACATTCAGTACTTC. This encodes CASSQSPKENIQYF.

The V gene is TRBV5-4, the J gene TRBJ1-2; D unresolved. The germline CDR1 and CDR2 sequences are SGHNT and YYREEE (reference sequence). This CDR3 spans 16 amino acids. Deletions cut 0 bases from V and 1 base from J, with 13 bases between. The CDR3 coding sequence is TGTGCCAGCAGCTTGGCCGCGGCAGCCCTTAACTATGGCTACACCTTC. Protein sequence: CASSLAAAALNYGYTF.

The chain's CDR3 is CASSLGPGGDDGYTF. The CDR3 DNA is TGTGCCAGCAGCTTAGGGCCGGGAGGAGATGATGGCTACACCTTC. This chain links TRBV7-2 with TRBJ1-2, with unresolved D. This CDR3 spans 15 amino acids. Deletions cut 1 base from V and 6 bases from J, with 15 bases between. Germline CDR1 reads SGHTA; CDR2 reads FQGNSA.

The rearrangement links TRBV9 to TRBJ2-2, with 8 bases lining up with TRBD2. Per germline, CDR1 SGDLS and CDR2 YYNGEE. Trimming cost V 4 bases and J 7 bases; bases outside gene matches: 12. The CDR3 loop spans 16 amino acids. The CDR3 DNA follows: TGTGCCAGCAGCCTCGGACTAGCACGGAGGGTCGGGGAGCTGTTTTTT. Its protein product is CASSLGLARRVGELFF. Filled out from reference TRBV9 and TRBJ2-2, the complete variable domain reads DSGVTQTPKHLITATGQRVTLRCSPRSGDLSVYWYQQSLDQGLQFLIQYYNGEERAKGNILERFSAQQFPDLHSELNLSSLELGDSALYFCASSLGLARRVGELFFGEGSRLTVL.

V gene TRBV28 combines with J gene TRBJ2-5; D call uncertain. Germline V gene data show CDR1 as MDHEN and CDR2 as SYDVKM. Trimming took off 3 bases at V and 3 bases at J, with 2 bases between the two ends. The CDR3 runs 11 residues. CDR3 loop: CASSFKETQYF. The CDR3 DNA reads as TGTGCCAGCAGTTTTAAAGAGACCCAGTACTTC.

The chain joins TRBV27 to TRBJ2-2, with 12 bases matching TRBD2. The CDR3 has 17 residues. The V gene's germline CDR1 is MNHEY and CDR2 SMNVEV (reference sequence). The J segment lost 5 bases and the V segment lost 2 bases, leaving 6 bases of the junction unmatched. In nucleotides, the CDR3 is TGTGCCAGCAGTTTAGCGCTAGCGGGAGGGAGAACCGGGGAGCTGTTTTTT. Translating gives CASSLALAGGRTGELFF.

This rearrangement joins TRBV6-5 to TRBJ1-2, with TRBD1 matching over 7 bases. The CDR3 has 14 residues. With 2 bases clipped from V and 4 bases from J, the junction kept 4 bases outside the gene matches. Germline V CDR1 and CDR2: MNHEY, SVGAGI. CDR3 sequence reads: CASSYDRVSYGYTF. In DNA form, the CDR3 reads TGTGCCAGCAGTTACGACAGGGTGTCCTATGGCTACACCTTC.

The chain has TRBV9 and TRBJ1-1; unclear D gene. The CDR3 covers 14 residues. V was pared by 1 base and J by 4 bases, with 11 bases between. Germline V lookup: CDR1 SGDLS, CDR2 YYNGEE. The CDR3 nucleotides are TGTGCCAGCAGCGTAATCCGGGATAGCACTGAAGCTTTCTTT. Amino acid sequence: CASSVIRDSTEAFF. Complete variable domain (other parts from reference TRBV9 and TRBJ1-1): DSGVTQTPKHLITATGQRVTLRCSPRSGDLSVYWYQQSLDQGLQFLIQYYNGEERAKGNILERFSAQQFPDLHSELNLSSLELGDSALYFCASSVIRDSTEAFFGQGTRLTVV.

The V call is TRBV6-5, the J call TRBJ2-2, with 11 bases that match TRBD2. Per the germline V gene, CDR1 is MNHEY and CDR2 is SVGAGI. The V gene end was trimmed by 10 bases and the J gene end by 7 bases; junction bases not matched to a gene: 11. The CDR3 is 15 residues long. The DNA for the CDR3 is TGTGCCACCACGACCACTAGCGGGAGCGTCGGGGAGCTGTTTTTT. Translated, it gives CATTTTSGSVGELFF.